This entry is about one TCR beta chain. Clones were sequenced by immunoSEQ multiplex PCR, and TCRdb holds only the in-frame ones, with some missing. The data hold around 170,000 clones, with approximately 79% observed a single time. The sample comes from a study of blood T cell repertoires in COVID-19. The ends were cut back, 6 bases at V and 1 base at J, with 25 bases in the middle. CDR1 WNHNN and CDR2 SYGVQD come from the germline V gene (reference sequence). This CDR3 has 19 residues. This clonotype originated in a woman aged 80 or over with acute or convalescent COVID-19. The chain is built from TRBV10-1 and TRBJ2-1; tentative D call: TRBD2 (6 bases). Sequencing was performed on peripheral blood. The CDR3 nucleotides are TGCGCCAGCAGGGAACTCACGCGGGGTCTAGGGAAGTCCTACAATGAGCAGTTCTTC. As protein: CASRELTRGLGKSYNEQFF.